These T cell receptor beta chains were read from a single sample in a study of T cell repertoires in cytomegalovirus infection. MiXCR, run by TCRdb on the reads, gives a single entry per CDR3 protein. The repertoire includes hundreds of thousands of distinct CDR3 sequences, around 9.5% of them detected once, and roughly 4% sits in the top ten. Sequences were obtained from PBMCs. Receptors were obtained from a human donor in good health (CMV status not recorded). Some clones in this sample may be carry-over from other donors' samples. Each CDR3 is given with its conserved first and last residue. The D gene is left open where the match is weak. Clone size, where shown, is once, few, many, or a class for clones that have expanded.

TRBJ2-1 . TRBV20-1 TRBD2 CSATSAGAVTNEQFF TGCAGTGCTACCAGCGCGGGAGCTGTTACAAATGAGCAGTTCTTC
TRBJ1-4 few TRBV7-2 TRBD1 CASSLARTGGYEKLFF TGTGCCAGCAGCTTAGCGAGGACAGGGGGCTATGAAAAACTGTTTTTT
TRBJ2-5 . TRBV19 . CASSIVLGPGETQYF TGTGCCAGTAGTATAGTTTTAGGGCCGGGGGAGACCCAGTACTTC
TRBJ2-7 . TRBV27 TRBD1 CASRKTGSSSYEQYF TGTGCCAGCAGAAAGACAGGGTCGAGCTCCTACGAGCAGTACTTC
TRBJ1-1 few TRBV4-3 . CASSRSPGQSTEAFF TGCGCCAGCAGCCGTAGTCCGGGACAATCCACTGAAGCTTTCTTT
TRBJ1-6 . TRBV6-1 TRBD1 CATTGQYNSPLHF TGTGCCACCACGGGACAGTATAATTCACCCCTCCACTTT
TRBJ1-5 many TRBV7-3 TRBD1 CASRGWTGFYQPQHF TGTGCCAGCAGGGGGTGGACAGGTTTTTATCAGCCCCAGCATTTT
TRBJ1-1 many TRBV7-2 TRBD1 CASSFDRATEAFF TGTGCCAGCAGCTTTGACAGGGCCACTGAAGCTTTCTTT
TRBJ2-4 many TRBV7-6 . CASSPVWECRCDIQYF TGTGCCAGCAGCCCGGTCTGGGAATGCCGTTGCGACATTCAGTACTTC
TRBJ1-3 . TRBV6-2/TRBV6-3 TRBD1 CASSRTGTGNWGSGNTIYF TGTGCCAGCAGTCGGACCGGGACAGGGAATTGGGGCTCTGGAAACACCATATATTTT
TRBJ1-6 few TRBV4-3 TRBD1 CASSYLYRAQGSSYNSPLHF TGCGCCAGCAGCTATCTCTACCGGGCACAGGGGAGCTCCTATAATTCACCCCTCCACTTT
TRBJ2-7 . TRBV20-1 . CSARSPRGEQYF TGCAGTGCTAGATCCCCTCGCGGCGAGCAGTACTTC
TRBJ2-3 many TRBV7-9 TRBD2 CASSSSGNTQYF TGTGCCAGCAGCTCTAGCGGGAATACGCAGTATTTT
TRBJ2-5 many TRBV7-9 . CASSLGGGLETQYF TGTGCCAGCAGCTTAGGTGGGGGCTTAGAGACCCAGTACTTC
TRBJ1-2 . TRBV25-1 . CASSEYLVGNKDGYTF TGTGCCAGCAGTGAATACCTTGTAGGGAATAAGGATGGCTACACCTTC
TRBJ2-7 few TRBV28 . CASSPPRPWDEQYF TGTGCCAGCAGTCCCCCCCGGCCGTGGGACGAGCAGTACTTC
TRBJ1-4 few TRBV6-8 . CASRPEHRPVEKLFF TGTGCCAGCAGACCCGAACACCGACCCGTAGAAAAACTGTTTTTT
TRBJ2-5 many TRBV7-2 . CASSSRRGVETQYF TGTGCCAGCAGCTCCCGACGGGGTGTAGAGACCCAGTACTTC
TRBJ2-7 few TRBV4-2 . CASSQNIVYEQYF TGTGCCAGCAGCCAAAACATTGTCTACGAGCAGTACTTC
TRBJ1-4 . TRBV20-1 TRBD1 CSADQGTGNEKLFF TGCAGTGCTGATCAAGGGACAGGGAATGAAAAACTGTTTTTT
TRBJ2-1 . TRBV5-6 TRBD2 CASSPEGAFRAGGNYNEQFF TGTGCCAGCAGCCCAGAGGGAGCCTTTAGGGCGGGGGGCAACTACAATGAGCAGTTCTTC
TRBJ1-1 few TRBV29-1 . CSAGHGLNTEAFF TGCAGCGCCGGTCACGGGCTGAACACTGAAGCTTTCTTT
TRBJ2-3 many TRBV11-2 TRBD1 CASSLQGRGKIWSDTQYF TGTGCCAGCAGCCTTCAAGGCAGGGGGAAGATCTGGTCAGATACGCAGTATTTT
TRBJ1-1 many TRBV7-8 TRBD1 CASSLTRDRSTEAFF TGTGCCAGCAGCTTAACTCGGGACAGGTCGACTGAAGCTTTCTTT
TRBJ2-7 few TRBV7-6 TRBD1 CASSLTGGMGEQYF TGTGCCAGCAGCTTAACAGGGGGCATGGGCGAGCAGTACTTC
TRBJ2-2 . TRBV7-2 . CASSLKKGTGELFF TGTGCCAGCAGCTTAAAAAAAGGGACCGGGGAGCTGTTTTTT
TRBJ1-2 many TRBV30 . CAWYPGTATTGYTF TGTGCCTGGTATCCCGGGACTGCCACCACAGGCTACACCTTC
TRBJ1-2 . TRBV20-1 . CSARVVSTSYGYTF TGCAGTGCTAGAGTGGTCAGTACCTCCTATGGCTACACCTTC
TRBJ1-2 many TRBV4-2 TRBD1 CASSQGGQVYGYTF TGTGCCAGCAGCCAGGGGGGACAGGTCTATGGCTACACCTTC